Presented here are 2 T cell receptor beta chains from one specimen sequenced in a study of blood T cell repertoires in COVID-19. Sequencing used immunoSEQ multiplex PCR; TCRdb keeps in-frame clones, though not all of them. Here the sample spans fewer than 95,000 clones, 80% to 90% being singletons. The sample comprised peripheral blood. The receptor source for this set is a man in his fifties with acute or convalescent COVID-19.

The CDR3 bases are TGTGCCAGCAGTGTACAGGGCGTCGGGCACACCGGGGAGCTGTTTTTT. This encodes CASSVQGVGHTGELFF. The chain is built from TRBV6-1 and TRBJ2-2, with a weak D call TRBD1 (6 bases). The germline V gene encodes CDR1 MNHNS and CDR2 SASEGT. This CDR3 contains 16 residues. Trimming took off 4 bases at V and 3 bases at J, with 15 bases between the two ends.

The CDR3 DNA sequence: TGTGCCAGCAGCCCCAGTCTATCGTCCGGGGGCTACACCTTC. Translation gives CASSPSLSSGGYTF. V is TRBV7-9 and J is TRBJ1-2; D is uncertain. Germline values: CDR1 SEHNR, CDR2 FQNEAQ (reference sequence). The CDR3 has 14 amino acids. V was shortened by 5 bases and J by 8 bases, with 18 bases between the two germline ends.